This section outlines one T cell receptor beta chain sequence together with its context. It lacks a known antigen. No base qualities exist here, and no much larger clone lies one base off it. The data belong to a study of cytomegalovirus exposure and HLA in healthy donors (dated by TCRdb to 2015 to 2018). Looking at the study overall: An earlier analysis of some 500 of the donors reported 250 to 300 Gb of sequence data and 100 million to 140 million unique TCR beta sequences from roughly 200 million T cells. An early release covering more than 500 HLA-typed donors comprised approximately 300 gigabases of sequencing data and some 79 million unique TCR sequences. Of the 398 genotyped donors, roughly 85% fell in the genetic ancestry cluster associated with self-reported Caucasian donors. The study aimed to test whether signatures of past pathogen exposure could be identified by cataloging public T cell receptors. The study used immunosequencing to profile the T cell repertoires of 666 subjects and linked those repertoires to cytomegalovirus serostatus. In addition to the first cohort of around 670 subjects, a separate validation cohort of 120 different subjects was used. The study combined high-throughput TCR immunosequencing, statistical association of individual TCRs with disease status, and machine learning to predict cytomegalovirus infection status. A later analysis re-analyzed previously published TCR beta repertoires from approximately 670 donors and added high-resolution HLA genotyping to study TCR occurrence patterns. Rather than using new phenotypic data, the later analysis identified candidate immune exposures from TCR beta sequences and from how often those sequences occurred across donors. In an earlier analysis of several hundred of the donors, high-throughput TCR beta sequencing was used to judge whether each TCR beta V gene segment behaved as functional or pseudogenic. Alongside the repertoire data, information on donor age, sex, ethnicity and CMV serostatus was compiled. A later genetic analysis took genome-wide SNP genotypes for about 65% of the roughly 670 donors and used that subset as a discovery cohort. Every repertoire in the discovery cohort had been generated on one and the same sequencing platform. HLA typing included class I and class II loci at four-digit resolution. The number of donors typed differed by locus, with 629-630 for A, B, C, DRB1 and DQB1, roughly 520 for DQA1, 606 for DPA1, and approximately 470 for DPB1. Five DR-DQ haplotypes were treated as single units for association and clustering because of strong linkage in the cohort. Among about 370 genotyped donors of the cohort, an average of roughly 230,000 unique TCR beta nucleotide sequences was sequenced per donor, of which approximately 19% were non-productive.

Overall study results and their limits: A cluster of highly shared sequence variants was judged likely to represent a technical artifact of the sequencing pipeline. Because some donors lacked HLA typing at each locus, the association tests relied only on the typed subset. Most TCR sequences were seen in very few donors, while some public TCRs were found in many individuals. When HLA alleles, especially DR and DQ, strongly co-occurred, attributing TCR associations to individual alleles was difficult. According to a later analysis, TCR association rates differed among HLA loci, with DRB1 alleles showing the most associated TCRs and HLA-C alleles showing the fewest. A further reported finding was that TCR beta sequences accurately predicted the HLA-A and HLA-B alleles for most subjects in the first cohort. The authors suggested that the approach could potentially be generalized to other disease states and immunological phenotypes. Compared with equally common non-associated chains, HLA-associated TCR beta chains in a later analysis were more clonally expanded and had lower generation probabilities. Roughly uniform sequencing depth across donors was assumed in presence/absence analyses, although this assumption may not hold. Fewer than 20 rarely observed V segments, including chromosome 9 orphons, were excluded from the earlier analysis of several hundred of the donors because counts were too low. Linkage disequilibrium might explain the correlated functional status among segregating V segments, but an unknown experimental factor could not be ruled out. This cohort had only TCR beta chains sequenced, and the lack of alpha or paired-chain data limited which features could be detected. A few of the identified cytomegalovirus-associated TCR beta chains were confirmed in vitro to be specific for cytomegalovirus antigens. A later analysis associated around 16,000 TCR beta sequences with specific HLA alleles at a false discovery rate of 0.05. In the study, approximately 150 TCR beta chains were listed as associated with cytomegalovirus. In an earlier analysis of some 540 of the donors, most TCR beta V segments appeared in productive rearrangements about 87% or about 30% of the time, broadly matching IMGT annotations. In a later genetic analysis, fewer N-insertions in productive TCRs were reported among donors in an Asian-associated ancestry cluster than the roughly 700-donor mean. A later analysis found that most CMV-associated TCR beta chains appeared HLA-restricted, with HLA associations seemingly driven largely by CMV exposure. Several of the top co-occurrence clusters appeared to be linked to parvovirus B19, influenza, CMV and Epstein-Barr virus, according to a later analysis. Immune exposure information for the cohort was limited to CMV serostatus. A later genetic analysis associated a missense DCLRE1C variant with V-gene and J-gene trimming of TCR beta chains, and an independent cohort replicated the association. The classifier was reported to diagnose cytomegalovirus status with high specificity and sensitivity in both the original and validation cohorts.

Library preparation employed the immunoSEQ multiplex PCR assay. For the multiplex PCR, a mixture combining 60 forward primers for TCR Vbeta segments and 13 reverse primers for TCR Jbeta segments was used. The CDR3 region of rearranged TCR beta genes was amplified from genomic DNA by a multiplex PCR assay. The Illumina HiSeq System was used to sequence the amplified TCR beta libraries as 87-base-pair reads. The original pipeline was this. A later analysis counted approximately 84 million unique TCR beta chains across the 650 to 700 repertoires, and around 12 million of these chains were shared by at least two donors. Raw reads were error-corrected and collapsed into unique sequences with a nearest-neighbor algorithm that merged closely related sequences to remove PCR and sequencing errors. CDR3 sequences were aligned to IMGT reference sequences to assign V, D and J gene segments. For a sequence to be retained, a match of at least six nucleotides to both a V gene segment and a J gene segment was required. Rearrangements were called productive when the CDR3 lacked stop codons and stayed in frame with V and J; all others were non-productive. Following IMGT convention, CDR3 was defined as the stretch from the second conserved V-encoded cysteine up to the conserved J-encoded phenylalanine. In an earlier analysis of more than 550 of the donors, sequences lacking an unambiguous match to a single V gene segment were excluded. In an earlier analysis of some 590 of the donors, a V segment was called functional when productive rearrangements were above 56.7%, and segregating when the standard deviation between donors exceeded 5%. A statistical classification framework was built for diagnosing cytomegalovirus status from the catalog of TCR beta chain sequences. V and J gene assignment, in a later analysis, came from comparing TCR nucleotide sequences with IMGT/GENE-DB human TR gene sequences. Using the TCRdist pipeline, a later analysis assigned CDR3 sequences along with most-parsimonious VDJ recombination scenarios. In a later analysis, every TCR beta chain was defined by the combination of its CDR3 amino acid sequence and its V-gene family, and reads without a unique V-gene family were dropped. In a later analysis, fewer than 650 highly shared, low-generation-probability nucleotide sequences were removed to address suspected cross-contamination and a sequencing artifact. For each public chain, a later analysis derived a clonal expansion index from normalized ranks of inferred template counts within each repertoire. In a later analysis, generation probabilities were computed using a VDJ recombination model fitted to out-of-frame rearrangements, and the results were checked against IGoR. In a later analysis, hypergeometric tests were used to score TCR-TCR, TCR-HLA and TCR-CMV co-occurrence, with a repertoire-size bias correction applied to TCR pairs. In a later analysis, false discovery rates were estimated by permuting HLA or CMV assignments 20 times. In a later analysis, co-occurring TCRs were grouped using DBSCAN, with TCRdist sequence similarity added in when clustering inside HLA-allele-positive subsets. For co-occurrence clustering, repertoires with fewer than 30,000 or more than 120,000 public chains were excluded, along with about five repertoires with anomalous nucleotide sharing. TCRdb stores this immuneACCESS table with in-frame sequences only. Part of the clones is absent; in the studies checked, under half of the shortfall reflects unresolved V genes, and no reason is known for the rest. V, J and clone size derive from that table, while D and trimming were established from the DNA sequence. The sample includes 130,000 or so clones, with just under 75% observed a single time. More than 6% of the sample is in the top ten clones.

The cohort comprised 670 or so healthy bone marrow donors. At the time of sampling, every cohort member was nominally healthy, though immune exposures that went unrecorded were likely present. The donor was CMV seropositive and was included in the group of almost 300 seropositive cohort members. Every donor gave a peripheral blood sample, and the peripheral blood mononuclear cells from that sample were used for TCR beta sequencing. The Qiagen DNeasy Blood Extraction Kit was used to extract genomic DNA from the blood cell samples. The clonotype was recovered from a man aged 40-50 years in good health and CMV-seropositive. Material for sequencing was PBMCs.

This receptor has the CDR3 CASSFTDNQPQHF. Read as DNA, the sequence is TGTGCCAGCAGCTTCACAGACAATCAGCCCCAGCATTTT. The rearrangement combines TRBV5-5 with TRBJ1-5; the D gene cannot be named for sure. The germline V gene (reference sequence) sets CDR1 to SGHKS and CDR2 to YYEKEE. There are 13 amino acids in the CDR3, from cysteine to phenylalanine inclusive. The retained sequence is limited to the CDR3, 39 bases, with the frame set at the first base. V drops 2 bases and J drops 3 bases, leaving 6 bases in between. The CDR3, completed at both ends by the reference TRBV5-5 and TRBJ1-5 genes, gives the full variable domain DAGVTQSPTHLIKTRGQQVTLRCSPISGHKSVSWYQQVLGQGPQFIFQYYEKEERGRGNFPDRFSARQFPNYSSELNVNALLLGDSALYLCASSFTDNQPQHFGDGTRLSIL.